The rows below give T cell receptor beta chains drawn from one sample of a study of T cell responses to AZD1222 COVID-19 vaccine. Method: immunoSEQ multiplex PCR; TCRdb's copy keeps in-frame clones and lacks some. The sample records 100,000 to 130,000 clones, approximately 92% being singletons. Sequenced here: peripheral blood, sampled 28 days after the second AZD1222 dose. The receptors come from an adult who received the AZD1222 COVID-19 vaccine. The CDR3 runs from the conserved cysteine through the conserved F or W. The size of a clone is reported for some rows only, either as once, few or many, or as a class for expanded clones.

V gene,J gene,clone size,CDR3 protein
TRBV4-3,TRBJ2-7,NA,CASSQSGGFHEQYF
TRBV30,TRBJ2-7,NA,CAWSRRSLQYF
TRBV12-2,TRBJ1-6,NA,CASRLARDRGPLYPYNSPLHF
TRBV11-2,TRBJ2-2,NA,CASSLAGYTGELFF
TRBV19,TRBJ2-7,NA,CASAEIHGFSYEQYF
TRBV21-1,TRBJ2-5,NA,CATRGDVQGYQETQYF
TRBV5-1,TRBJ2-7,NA,CASSFDSPYEQYF
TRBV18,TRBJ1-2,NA,CASSPPISGDGYTF
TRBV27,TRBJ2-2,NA,CASSLPRGELFF
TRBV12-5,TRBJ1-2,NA,CASGLDFNYGYTF
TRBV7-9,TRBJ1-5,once,CASSATGNNQPQHF
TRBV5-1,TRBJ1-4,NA,CASSLVAGPNEKLFF
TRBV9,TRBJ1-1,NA,CASSQGDSVAFF
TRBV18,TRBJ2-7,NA,CASSPRPGLEGYEQYF
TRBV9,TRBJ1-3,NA,CASSDTGSSGNTIYF
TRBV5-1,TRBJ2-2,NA,CASSLPRQGWTGELFF
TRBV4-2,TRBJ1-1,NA,CASSQERVSGTEAFF
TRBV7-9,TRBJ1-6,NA,CASRRESADYLNSPLHF
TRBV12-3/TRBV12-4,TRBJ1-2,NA,CASTATGRGYTF
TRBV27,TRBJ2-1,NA,CASSTNPEASRYNEQFF
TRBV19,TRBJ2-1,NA,CASRDRDPGYNEQFF
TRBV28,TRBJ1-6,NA,CASSSETGGYNSPLHF
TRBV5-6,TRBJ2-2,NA,CASSLRLAGVGAGELFF
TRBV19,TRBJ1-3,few,CASRNTGSAGNTIYF
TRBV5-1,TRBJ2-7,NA,CASSPGASGSYEQYF
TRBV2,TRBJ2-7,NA,CASSEARWEQYF
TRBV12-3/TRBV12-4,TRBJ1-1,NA,CASSLQGHTEAFF
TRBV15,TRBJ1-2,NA,CATSRDGQGVFGYTF